The 19 T cell receptor beta chains in this list originate from one sample, sequenced in a study of beta chain features in type 1 diabetes. These receptors' targets are unknown. Study-wide findings and caveats: When Type 1 diabetes patients were examined, their TCRB CDR3s proved moderately but significantly shorter in all four CD4+ subsets.

The entirety of the isolated RNA underwent reverse transcription, so expressed TCRB transcripts were sequenced. The table came from immunoSEQ multiplex PCR; TCRdb's copy has only in-frame clones and leaves some out. The sample has 280,000 or so clones, 15% seen once. Sequencing was carried out using naive CD4+ T cells from blood. Receptors were obtained from a man aged 18 to 30 with type 1 diabetes.

This clone was seen a handful of times. This rearrangement joins TRBV19 to TRBJ2-2; D is perhaps TRBD2 (7 bases). Germline lookup yields CDR1 LNHDA and CDR2 SQIVND (reference sequence). The CDR3 covers 15 residues. V was pared by 4 bases and J by 0 bases, with 9 bases between. The CDR3 spells CASSRGGSNTGELFF. The CDR3 bases are TGTGCCAGTAGTAGGGGGGGCTCGAACACCGGGGAGCTGTTTTTT. Supplemented by reference TRBV19 and TRBJ2-2, the full variable domain reads DGGITQSPKYLFRKEGQNVTLSCEQNLNHDAMYWYRQDPGQGLRLIYYSQIVNDFQKGDIAEGYSVSREKKESFPLTVTSAQKNPTAFYLCASSRGGSNTGELFFGEGSRLTVL.

V usage is TRBV6-5 and J usage is TRBJ1-1, with TRBD1 as a possible D gene (5 bases). CDR3 length: 14 residues. The V gene's germline CDR1 is MNHEY and CDR2 SVGAGI. Trimming took 6 bases from V and 1 from J, leaving 12 bases between them. DNA for the CDR3: TGTGCCAGCAGCCGTCAGGGCCGGAACACTGAAGCTTTCTTT. This translates into CASSRQGRNTEAFF.

This clone has more than one count but fewer than ten. V is TRBV9 and J is TRBJ2-7, with TRBD2 as a possible D gene (7 bases). In germline, CDR1 is SGDLS, CDR2 YYNGEE. Trimming shortened V by 0 bases and J by 5 bases, and 18 bases separated the two germline ends. The CDR3 has 16 residues. CDR3 sequence: CASSVGERTGRDEQYF. CDR3 DNA: TGTGCCAGCAGCGTAGGGGAACGCACAGGGAGGGACGAGCAGTACTTC.

There are a few counts of this clone. The V and J genes are TRBV5-1 and TRBJ2-3; the D gene is possibly TRBD2 (7 bases). The ends were cut back, 0 bases at V and 6 bases at J, with 14 bases in the middle. This CDR3 has 15 amino acids. The V gene's germline CDR1 is SGHRS and CDR2 YFSETQ. In nucleotides, the CDR3 is TGCGCCAGCAGCTTGGCGGGGGGCCCCGCGGATACGCAGTATTTT. As protein: CASSLAGGPADTQYF. The complete variable domain, with remaining parts taken from reference TRBV5-1 and TRBJ2-3, reads KAGVTQTPRYLIKTRGQQVTLSCSPISGHRSVSWYQQTPGQGLQFLFEYFSETQRNKGNFPGRFSGRQFSNSRSEMNVSTLELGDSALYLCASSLAGGPADTQYFGPGTRLTVL.

There are a few counts of this clone. The chain uses TRBV5-6 and TRBJ1-5; 9 bases map to TRBD1. Trimming removed 3 bases from V and 0 bases from J; junction bases left unmatched: 7. The CDR3 consists of 17 residues. Germline V lookup: CDR1 SGHDT, CDR2 YYEEEE. DNA for the CDR3: TGTGCCAGCAGCTCTGACCGGGACAGGGATAGCAATCAGCCCCAGCATTTT. As protein: CASSSDRDRDSNQPQHF.

This chain connects TRBV30 to TRBJ2-1, with D perhaps TRBD1 (5 bases). The CDR3 has 12 amino acids. The V end was cut by 1 base, the J end by 12 bases, with 13 bases between. Germline V gene data show CDR1 as GTSNPN and CDR2 as SVGIG (reference sequence). This CDR3 is CAWSGEDIGQFF. In DNA form, the CDR3 reads TGTGCCTGGAGTGGAGAGGACATCGGGCAGTTCTTC. Supplemented by reference TRBV30 and TRBJ2-1, the full variable domain reads SQTIHQWPATLVQPVGSPLSLECTVEGTSNPNLYWYRQAAGRGLQLLFYSVGIGQISSEVPQNLSASRPQDRQFILSSKKLLLSDSGFYLCAWSGEDIGQFFGPGTRLTVL.

This clone has more than one count but fewer than ten. The chain couples TRBV4-1 to TRBJ1-5, with 7 bases matching TRBD1. This CDR3 contains 14 residues. The trim removed 4 bases at V and 4 bases at J, leaving 4 bases unmatched. Germline V gives CDR1 MGHRA, CDR2 YSYEKL. Written as DNA, the CDR3 is TGCGCCAGCAGCCCGTCAGGGGGTAATCAGCCCCAGCATTTT. Its protein product is CASSPSGGNQPQHF.

The chain uses TRBV6-6 and TRBJ1-4, with 8 positions matching TRBD1. There are 13 residues in the CDR3. The germline V gene has CDR1 MNHNY and CDR2 SVGAGI (reference sequence). J gave up 15 bases and V 0 bases, and 6 bases lay outside the gene matches. The CDR3 nucleotides read TGTGCCAGCAGTTACTCCCCGACAGGGGAGTTGTTTTTT. Its protein is CASSYSPTGELFF.

In its sample, this clone was seen a few times. The chain combines TRBV23-1 with TRBJ2-5, with D possibly being TRBD1 (8 bases). TRBV23-1 is classed as an ORF, of uncertain function. Trimming shortened V by 3 bases and J by 6 bases, and 20 bases separated the two germline ends. The CDR3 is 16 residues long. This chain's CDR3 is CASSQRGTGGNKTQYF. The CDR3, as DNA: TGCGCCAGCAGTCAGCGGGGGACAGGCGGGAATAAGACCCAGTACTTC.

This clone occurred a few times. The rearrangement uses TRBV5-1 and TRBJ2-5, with 8 nucleotides matching TRBD1. Unmatched junction bases numbered 10, after V lost 4 bases and J lost 2 bases. The CDR3 consists of 16 residues. Germline-derived CDR1 and CDR2 are SGHRS and YFSETQ. In nucleotides, the CDR3 is TGCGCCAGCAGCCAGATGGCGACAGGGGCACAAGAGACCCAGTACTTC. Translation: CASSQMATGAQETQYF. Combining the CDR3 with reference TRBV5-1 and TRBJ2-5 gives the whole variable domain KAGVTQTPRYLIKTRGQQVTLSCSPISGHRSVSWYQQTPGQGLQFLFEYFSETQRNKGNFPGRFSGRQFSNSRSEMNVSTLELGDSALYLCASSQMATGAQETQYFGPGTRLLVL.

J is TRBJ2-7 and V is TRBV10-3; 9 bases line up with TRBD1. J gave up 3 bases and V 5 bases, and 8 bases lay outside the gene matches. The CDR3 spans 15 residues. Germline V gene sequence: CDR1 ENHRY, CDR2 SYGVKD. The CDR3 DNA sequence: TGTGCCATCAGTACCGGGACAGGGAGAGACTACGAGCAGTACTTC. It is translated as CAISTGTGRDYEQYF.

The chain links TRBV9 to TRBJ2-7; perhaps TRBD1 as D (6 bases). The V and J ends lost 0 bases and 2 bases respectively, with 12 bases between them. This CDR3 contains 15 residues. Germline CDR1 SGDLS, CDR2 YYNGEE. CDR3 DNA: TGTGCCAGCAGCGTAGACTTGGGGGCACCCTACGAGCAGTACTTC. It specifies CASSVDLGAPYEQYF.

This clone was seen more than once but under ten times. J is TRBJ2-5 and V is TRBV5-4; TRBD2 agrees at 9 bases. This CDR3 spans 16 amino acids. V was pared by 5 bases and J by 3 bases, with 11 bases of the junction left unmatched. Germline V gene data show CDR1 as SGHNT and CDR2 as YYREEE (reference sequence). CDR3 bases: TGTGCCAGCAGTCCCGGACTAGCGTCAGTGGAAGAGACCCAGTACTTC. Translation: CASSPGLASVEETQYF.

This clone was seen a few times. DNA for the CDR3: TGTGCCAGCAGTCAACTAGCGGGGAGCTCCTACAATGAGCAGTTCTTC. Its translation is CASSQLAGSSYNEQFF. This sequence joins TRBV28 and TRBJ2-1, with 10 bases lining up with TRBD2. Germline values: CDR1 MDHEN, CDR2 SYDVKM. The CDR3 contains 16 residues. The junction had 4 bases not matched to a gene; V was cut back by 5 bases and J by 0 bases. The full variable domain, its missing parts supplied by reference TRBV28 and TRBJ2-1, is DVKVTQSSRYLVKRTGEKVFLECVQDMDHENMFWYRQDPGLGLRLIYFSYDVKMKEKGDIPEGYSVSREKKERFSLILESASTNQTSMYLCASSQLAGSSYNEQFFGPGTRLTVL.

DNA of the CDR3: TGTGCCAGCAGCTATCTCGGTCAGCCCCAGCATTTT. Protein product: CASSYLGQPQHF. The chain combines TRBV27 with TRBJ1-5; D not resolved. The germline V gene has CDR1 MNHEY and CDR2 SMNVEV (reference sequence). The CDR3 covers 12 residues. Trimming removed 6 bases at V and 6 bases at J, with 9 bases between.

The genes are TRBV4-3 and TRBJ2-3, with TRBD1 matching 10 bases. The V gene end was trimmed by 1 base and the J gene end by 3 bases; junction bases not matched to a gene: 10. The CDR3 totals 18 residues. In germline, CDR1 is LGHNA, CDR2 YSLEER. This CDR3 is CASSQGQGAHLGTDTQYF. The CDR3 region has the DNA TGCGCCAGCAGCCAAGGACAGGGGGCGCATCTCGGTACAGATACGCAGTATTTT.

This clone was observed a few times. V is TRBV19 and J is TRBJ2-5; 7 nucleotides agree with TRBD1. There are 14 residues in the CDR3. Trimming cost V 9 bases and J 0 bases; bases outside gene matches: 7. Germline V gene lookup returns CDR1 LNHDA and CDR2 SQIVND (reference sequence). The CDR3 reads CASKTGTDQETQYF. The CDR3 nucleotides are TGTGCCAGCAAGACTGGGACAGACCAAGAGACCCAGTACTTC.

V and J are TRBV4-1 and TRBJ2-5, with D perhaps TRBD1 (6 bases). The CDR3 totals 15 residues. The V gene's germline CDR1 is MGHRA and CDR2 YSYEKL. Deletions cut 3 bases from V and 3 bases from J, with 14 bases between. The DNA for the CDR3 is TGCGCCAGCAGCCAGGATAGGGACACTAAAGAGACCCAGTACTTC. This sequence encodes CASSQDRDTKETQYF.

This clone turned up a few times. V gene TRBV5-1 combines with J gene TRBJ2-1, with TRBD1 as a possible D gene (6 bases). Trimming stripped 6 bases from V and 4 bases from J, with 17 bases between. Germline loops: CDR1 SGHRS, CDR2 YFSETQ. The CDR3 has 15 residues. The CDR3 region has the DNA TGCGCCAGCACCTGGGGCAACACAGGGTACAATGAGCAGTTCTTC. Amino acids: CASTWGNTGYNEQFF.